These T cell receptor beta chains were read from a single sample in a study of blood T cell repertoires in COVID-19. Clones were read by immunoSEQ multiplex PCR, and TCRdb kept only the in-frame ones, dropping some. Of 110,000 to 150,000 clones listed, around 80% are singletons. Sequencing was carried out using peripheral blood. These receptors came from a woman aged 45-65 years with acute or convalescent COVID-19. Each CDR3 is given with its conserved first and last residue. The order of the fields is V gene, CDR3 protein.

V: TRBV6-1; CDR3: CASSENSSGNTIYF
V: TRBV2; CDR3: CASSPTGTGNTIYF
V: TRBV5-5; CDR3: CASSFISYEQYF
V: TRBV6-5; CDR3: CASRGAGTEAFF
V: TRBV19; CDR3: CATRTGSQPQHF
V: TRBV5-6; CDR3: CASSFTDRSYEQFF
V: TRBV6-5; CDR3: CASGLNQPQHF
V: TRBV4-2; CDR3: CASSQRDREDRAFF
V: TRBV19; CDR3: CATSTGPSSYEQYF
V: TRBV5-1; CDR3: CASTLTPTENNEQFF
V: TRBV5-1; CDR3: CASIPLAGAHNEQFF
V: TRBV2; CDR3: CASWTGEIDGYTF
V: TRBV6-1; CDR3: CASSERQFRGKDGYTF
V: TRBV4-2; CDR3: CASSHSSGSATYEQYF
V: TRBV19; CDR3: CATRVGPRYGYTF
V: TRBV4-3; CDR3: CASSQEHRTKQYF
V: TRBV30; CDR3: CASYGDSNYGYTF
V: TRBV7-8; CDR3: CASSLEQENQPQHF
V: TRBV27; CDR3: CASSLTGQGAVYGYTF
V: TRBV25-1; CDR3: CASSVDSRGTEAFF
V: TRBV28; CDR3: CASSPIAGGSYGYTF
V: TRBV18; CDR3: CASSPGSSRGLETQYF
V: TRBV18; CDR3: CASSQTLGGVTDTQYF
V: TRBV2; CDR3: CASSASQGAIVEQYF
V: TRBV27; CDR3: CASSDDRGRRERGYTF
V: TRBV5-1; CDR3: CASSLETGTANYGYTF
V: TRBV13; CDR3: CASTLGGMPSTDTQYF
V: TRBV4-3; CDR3: CASSQDWGRGGYRGEQFF
V: TRBV13; CDR3: CASSLKAAGDVYGYTF
V: TRBV7-3; CDR3: CASSLKGQGNNSPLHF
V: TRBV5-1; CDR3: CASSRAPSGGGYNEQFF
V: TRBV7-2; CDR3: CASSPDPGLYEQYF
V: TRBV28; CDR3: CASSLQVEAFF
V: TRBV7-2; CDR3: CASSLEYRNYGYTF
V: TRBV7-9; CDR3: CASSEGGRRCTF
V: TRBV7-2; CDR3: CASSFLTGPAEQFF
V: TRBV9; CDR3: CASSVGGTLRGYGYTF
V: TRBV5-6; CDR3: CASSPTASGQPQHF
V: TRBV10-3; CDR3: CAITREDTIYF
V: TRBV19; CDR3: CASSIGGLPQHF